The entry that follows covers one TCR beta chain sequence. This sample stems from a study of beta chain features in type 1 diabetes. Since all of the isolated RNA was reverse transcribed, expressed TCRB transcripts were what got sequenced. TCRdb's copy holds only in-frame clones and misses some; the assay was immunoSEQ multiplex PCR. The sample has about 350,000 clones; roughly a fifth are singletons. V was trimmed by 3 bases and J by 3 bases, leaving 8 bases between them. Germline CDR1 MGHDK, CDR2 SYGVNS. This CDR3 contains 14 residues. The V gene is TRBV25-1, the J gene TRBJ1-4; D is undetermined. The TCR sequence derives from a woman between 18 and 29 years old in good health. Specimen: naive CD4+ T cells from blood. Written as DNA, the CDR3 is TGTGCCAGCAGTGAGAGAGGGTCTAATGAAAAACTGTTTTTT. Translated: CASSERGSNEKLFF.